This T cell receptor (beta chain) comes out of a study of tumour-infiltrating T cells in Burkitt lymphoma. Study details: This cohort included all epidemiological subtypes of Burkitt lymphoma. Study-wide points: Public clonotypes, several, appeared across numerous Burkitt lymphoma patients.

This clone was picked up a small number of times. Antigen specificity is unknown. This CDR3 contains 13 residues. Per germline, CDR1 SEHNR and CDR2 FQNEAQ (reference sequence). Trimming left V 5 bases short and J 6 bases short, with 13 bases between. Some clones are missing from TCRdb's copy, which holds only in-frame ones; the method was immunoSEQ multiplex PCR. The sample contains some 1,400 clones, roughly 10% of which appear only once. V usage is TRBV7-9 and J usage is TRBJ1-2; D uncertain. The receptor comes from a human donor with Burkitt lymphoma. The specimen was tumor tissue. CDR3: CASSDLEENGYTF. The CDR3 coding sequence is TGTGCCAGCAGCGATTTGGAGGAGAATGGCTACACCTTC.